One sample yielded the 29 T cell receptor beta chains listed below, sequenced in a study of blood T cell repertoires in COVID-19. Repertoires were generated with immunoSEQ multiplex PCR, while TCRdb's copy carries only in-frame clones and drops some. The sample holds hundreds of thousands of clones, about 87% seen once. Source material: PBMCs or T cells enriched from blood (not recorded which). These receptors all stem from a woman between 45 and 60 years old who had recovered from COVID-19.

The genes are TRBV2 and TRBJ2-3; 7 bases line up with TRBD2. After removal of 3 bases from V and 4 bases from J, the junction contained 10 bases not matched to a gene. CDR1 is SNHLY and CDR2 is FYNNEI in the germline V gene. This CDR3 has 16 residues. The CDR3: CASSDRLAVRADTQYF. In DNA form, the CDR3 reads TGTGCCAGCAGTGATAGACTAGCAGTCCGTGCAGATACGCAGTATTTT.

As concerns this clone: This sample includes further DNA sequences coding for the same CDR3. This chain connects TRBV7-2 to TRBJ2-7; 13 positions agree with TRBD2. The CDR3 sequence is 16 residues long. J was trimmed by 4 bases and V by 1 base; bases with no gene match: 4. Germline loops: CDR1 SGHTA, CDR2 FQGNSA. CDR3 region: CASSLEGTSGTYEQYF. The CDR3 nucleotides are TGTGCCAGCAGCTTAGAGGGGACTAGCGGGACATACGAGCAGTACTTC.

This clone came up a few times. The V gene is TRBV3-1 (or the pseudogene TRBV3-2), the J gene TRBJ2-3; the D gene is possibly TRBD2 (5 bases). V was trimmed by 1 base and J by 4 bases, leaving 12 bases between them. Per the germline V gene, CDR1 is LGHDT and CDR2 is YNNKEL (reference sequence). The CDR3 runs to 15 residues. The CDR3 DNA reads as TGTGCCAGCAGCCAAGGGCGTGGGAGCGCAGATACGCAGTATTTT. Its protein product is CASSQGRGSADTQYF.

The chain recombines TRBV18 with TRBJ1-1; perhaps TRBD1 as D (6 bases). This CDR3 contains 14 residues. CDR1 is KGHSH and CDR2 is LQKENI in the germline V gene. Trimming stripped 6 bases from V and 0 bases from J, with 11 bases between. The CDR3 nucleotides read TGTGCCAGCTCCGCCAGGGGCTTGAACACTGAAGCTTTCTTT. It translates to CASSARGLNTEAFF. Variable domain in full (rest from reference TRBV18 and TRBJ1-1): NAGVMQNPRHLVRRRGQEARLRCSPMKGHSHVYWYRQLPEEGLKFMVYLQKENIIDESGMPKERFSAEFPKEGPSILRIQQVVRGDSAAYFCASSARGLNTEAFFGQGTRLTVV.

CDR3 region: CASSSDRDRYNEQFF. As DNA, the CDR3 is TGTGCCAGCAGCTCGGACAGGGACCGCTACAATGAGCAGTTCTTC. The chain carries TRBV7-2 and TRBJ2-1, with 8 bases that match TRBD1. The CDR3 contains 15 residues. V was clipped by 4 bases and J by 3 bases; unmatched bases: 5. The germline V gene has CDR1 SGHTA and CDR2 FQGNSA.

The chain recombines TRBV6-5 with TRBJ2-2; 8 nucleotides match TRBD2. CDR3 size: 14 residues. Germline lookup yields CDR1 MNHEY and CDR2 SVGAGI. The V segment lost 7 bases and the J segment 7 bases; nucleotides outside the gene matches: 8. The CDR3 DNA follows: TGTGCCAGCACCTCAGTAGCGGGGCTCGGGGAGCTGTTTTTT. Its translation is CASTSVAGLGELFF.

The CDR3, as DNA: TGTGCCAGCAGTGAACGCAGGGAGGACACCGGGGAGCTGTTTTTT. It encodes CASSERREDTGELFF. The chain couples TRBV2 to TRBJ2-2; maybe TRBD2 (6 bases). The CDR3 runs to 15 residues. CDR1 is SNHLY and CDR2 is FYNNEI in the germline V gene. Trimming pared 2 bases from V and 3 bases from J, leaving 10 bases between.

The CDR3 nucleotides read TGTGCCAGTAGCCCTCGGGCGGGGGCGTCAGATACGCAGTATTTT. Protein: CASSPRAGASDTQYF. J is TRBJ2-3 and V is TRBV19; tentative D call: TRBD2 (7 bases). The CDR3 length is 15 residues. Trimming left V 6 bases short and J 4 bases short, with 17 bases between. Per the germline V gene, CDR1 is LNHDA and CDR2 is SQIVND (reference sequence). The whole variable domain, remainder taken from reference TRBV19 and TRBJ2-3, is DGGITQSPKYLFRKEGQNVTLSCEQNLNHDAMYWYRQDPGQGLRLIYYSQIVNDFQKGDIAEGYSVSREKKESFPLTVTSAQKNPTAFYLCASSPRAGASDTQYFGPGTRLTVL.

The chain couples TRBV6-2 or TRBV6-3 to TRBJ2-7, with D perhaps matching TRBD2 (6 bases). The V end lost 4 bases, the J end lost 0 bases, and 13 bases lay between the germline ends. The CDR3 is 15 amino acids. Germline assignment: CDR1 MNHEY and CDR2 SVGEGT. Written as DNA, the CDR3 is TGTGCCAGCAGTTCCGGAATCGGGAGCTCCTACGAGCAGTACTTC. Translation gives CASSSGIGSSYEQYF.

This chain connects TRBV6-2 or TRBV6-3 to TRBJ2-1, with D possibly matching TRBD2 (6 bases). Per germline, CDR1 MNHEY and CDR2 SVGEGT. The CDR3 sequence is 14 residues long. The V and J ends lost 1 base and 12 bases respectively, with 16 bases between them. CDR3 nucleotides: TGTGCCAGCAGTTACTTTGGGGAGGCACTTTTGCAGTTCTTC. Translated: CASSYFGEALLQFF.

As concerns this clone: The DNA is left out, because the CDR3 cannot be placed on it with certainty; the CDR3 is given as TCRdb lists it. The gene calls are TRBV6-5 and TRBJ1-1; TRBD1, the table's D call, was not compared with the DNA. The CDR3 is 14 amino acids long, termini counted. CDR1 is MNHEY, CDR2 SVGAGI, per germline. The CDR3 region is CASILDSGHTEAFF.

Note on this clone: Other DNA sequences within the sample encode an identical CDR3. This chain links TRBV7-2 with TRBJ1-4; D may be TRBD1 (5 bases). Trimming removed 5 bases from V and 0 bases from J, with 10 bases in between. Germline values: CDR1 SGHTA, CDR2 FQGNSA. The CDR3 extends over 15 amino acids. The chain's CDR3 is CASSRDSSTNEKLFF. The CDR3, as DNA: TGTGCCAGCAGCCGCGACAGCTCAACTAATGAAAAACTGTTTTTT.

The V call is TRBV6-2 or TRBV6-3, the J call TRBJ1-5; 9 bases map to TRBD1. V dropped 4 bases and J dropped 1; count of bases not matched to a gene: 14. The CDR3 is made up of 19 amino acids. In germline, CDR1 is MNHEY, CDR2 SVGEGT. CDR3 DNA: TGTGCCAGCAGTTCCCTCCTGGGACAGGGACGTAGGAGCAATCAGCCCCAGCATTTT. This translates into CASSSLLGQGRRSNQPQHF.

This clone was counted between two and nine times. The chain uses TRBV3-1 (or the pseudogene TRBV3-2) and TRBJ1-2, with 7 bases aligning to TRBD1. V lost 5 bases to trimming and J lost 4 bases; unmatched junction nucleotides: 7. There are 14 residues in the CDR3. Germline-derived CDR1 and CDR2 are LGHDT and YNNKEL (reference sequence). CDR3 in amino acids: CASSGNRGTYGYTF. The CDR3 region has the DNA TGTGCCAGCAGCGGGAACAGGGGCACCTATGGCTACACCTTC.

The chain joins TRBV6-1 to TRBJ2-7, with a weak D call TRBD2 (6 bases). V lost 2 bases, J lost 2 bases, and 13 bases lay in between. The CDR3 runs 15 residues. Germline V gives CDR1 MNHNS, CDR2 SASEGT. CDR3 region: CASSEFAGRTYEQYF. The CDR3 nucleotides read TGTGCCAGCAGTGAATTCGCGGGAAGAACCTACGAGCAGTACTTC.

The J gene is TRBJ2-3, the V gene TRBV29-1, with D possibly being TRBD2 (5 bases). Germline V gene sequence: CDR1 SQVTM, CDR2 ANQGSEA. The CDR3 runs to 12 residues. V lost 4 bases and J lost 5, with 10 bases in between. As DNA, the CDR3 is TGCAGCGTTGGTCGAAGCGGAGATACGCAGTATTTT. This gives the protein CSVGRSGDTQYF.

This rearrangement joins TRBV6-5 to TRBJ1-1; TRBD1 matches 7 bases. Losses at the gene ends were 6 bases for V and 1 base for J; bases not matched to a gene: 8. The length of the CDR3 is 15 residues. Germline values: CDR1 MNHEY, CDR2 SVGAGI. The CDR3 loop is CASSDPRQGNTEAFF. CDR3 DNA sequence: TGTGCCAGCAGCGACCCGAGACAGGGGAACACTGAAGCTTTCTTT.

The rearrangement joins TRBV2 to TRBJ2-1; D remains unclear. V lost 4 bases to trimming and J lost 4 bases, with 5 bases between them. The CDR3 has 12 amino acids. CDR1 is SNHLY and CDR2 is FYNNEI in the germline V gene. The CDR3 coding sequence is TGTGCCAGCAGTGTCCAATACAATGAGCAGTTCTTC. Translating gives CASSVQYNEQFF.

This chain links TRBV1 with TRBJ1-5; TRBD1, the table's D call, lacks a check against the DNA. TRBV1 is termed a pseudogene. CDR3 length: 16 residues. CDR3 loop: CTSSRKTGYSNQPQHF. CDR3 in DNA: TGCACCAGCAGCCGTAAGACAGGGTATAGCAATCAGCCCCAGCATTTT.

The chain employs TRBV7-3 and TRBJ1-1, with D unclear. CDR1 is SGHTA and CDR2 is FQGTGA in the germline V gene. The CDR3 contains 15 residues. The ends were cut back, 6 bases at V and 6 bases at J, with 20 bases in the middle. DNA of the CDR3: TGTGCCAGCAGAGCTGGCCGGGAGCCGGGCTCTGAAGCTTTCTTT. This translates into CASRAGREPGSEAFF.

This clone occurred once. The chain uses TRBV6-5 and TRBJ1-2; D is undetermined. CDR1 and CDR2 (germline): MNHEY, SVGAGI. This CDR3 contains 13 residues. CDR3 amino acids: CAAGVPLGYGYTF. DNA for the CDR3: TGTGCAGCCGGAGTTCCCCTCGGGTATGGCTACACCTTC.

The V call is TRBV4-1, the J call TRBJ2-3, with 9 positions matching TRBD1. The CDR3 contains 19 residues. V shed 0 bases, J shed 5 bases, and the junction held 15 bases outside the gene matches. Germline-derived CDR1 and CDR2 are MGHRA and YSYEKL. The CDR3 DNA sequence: TGCGCCAGCAGCCAAGAGAGATCAGCGCCGGGACAGGGTAAAGATACGCAGTATTTT. This codes for CASSQERSAPGQGKDTQYF.

The chain combines TRBV19 with TRBJ1-5, with D possibly matching TRBD1 (6 bases). Trimming cost V 8 bases and J 5 bases, with 10 bases left between them. Germline CDR1 LNHDA, CDR2 SQIVND (reference sequence). The CDR3 loop spans 12 amino acids. The CDR3 DNA sequence: TGTGCCAGTCAGCAGGGGTATCAGCCCCAGCATTTT. It encodes CASQQGYQPQHF.

The J gene is TRBJ2-1, the V gene TRBV30; 9 nucleotides agree with TRBD1. V was pared by 4 bases and J by 6 bases, with 7 bases of the junction left unmatched. The CDR3 spans 14 residues. Germline values: CDR1 GTSNPN, CDR2 SVGIG (reference sequence). The CDR3 nucleotides read TGTGCCTGGAAACTGAAACAGGGGGCCAATGAGCAGTTCTTC. The encoded protein is CAWKLKQGANEQFF. Based on the CDR3 plus reference TRBV30 and TRBJ2-1, the full variable domain is SQTIHQWPATLVQPVGSPLSLECTVEGTSNPNLYWYRQAAGRGLQLLFYSVGIGQISSEVPQNLSASRPQDRQFILSSKKLLLSDSGFYLCAWKLKQGANEQFFGPGTRLTVL.

The V gene is TRBV5-1, the J gene TRBJ2-2; 7 nucleotides line up with TRBD2. Germline trimming cut 1 base from V and 4 bases from J; bases unmatched to any gene: 1. CDR3 size: 14 residues. Germline V gives CDR1 SGHRS, CDR2 YFSETQ. The CDR3 DNA follows: TGCGCCAGCAGCTTGTTAGCGGGCACCGGGGAGCTGTTTTTT. It specifies CASSLLAGTGELFF.

The genes are TRBV4-3 and TRBJ1-2; D possibly corresponds to TRBD1 (6 bases). Germline values: CDR1 LGHNA, CDR2 YSLEER. The CDR3 runs 17 residues. Deletions cut 0 bases from V and 7 bases from J, with 21 bases between. CDR3 amino acids: CASSQDVGRGGSGGYTF. The CDR3, as DNA: TGCGCCAGCAGCCAAGATGTAGGAAGGGGGGGGTCGGGTGGCTACACCTTC.

This clone appeared once. The chain employs TRBV6-5 and TRBJ1-1, with a possible D match to TRBD1 (5 bases). The germline V gene has CDR1 MNHEY and CDR2 SVGAGI. V lost 6 bases, J lost 0 bases, and 11 bases lay in between. The CDR3 length is 14 residues. CDR3 protein: CASSFRQLNTEAFF. In DNA, the CDR3 is TGTGCCAGCAGCTTCAGACAGTTGAACACTGAAGCTTTCTTT.

This rearrangement joins TRBV29-1 to TRBJ1-3, with D possibly TRBD1 on 5 matching bases. The CDR3 has 13 residues. V gave up 1 base and J gave up 2 bases, with 6 bases separating them. Germline CDR1 SQVTM, CDR2 ANQGSEA. The CDR3 DNA reads TGCAGCGTTGAAGGACAGCCTGGAAACACCATATATTTT. Translation gives CSVEGQPGNTIYF.

In its sample, this clone was seen once. The chain joins TRBV7-9 to TRBJ1-5; D may be TRBD1 (6 bases). With 5 bases removed from V and 0 bases from J, the gap between germline ends came to 11 bases. CDR1 and CDR2 from the germline V gene are SEHNR and FQNEAQ (reference sequence). CDR3 length: 15 amino acids. CDR3 nucleotide sequence: TGTGCCAGCAGCCCACAGGGTTTTAGCAATCAGCCCCAGCATTTT. Translating gives CASSPQGFSNQPQHF.